This T cell receptor beta chain was identified during a study of PD-1 blockade in mismatch repair-deficient tumors. Turning to the study itself: Patients had over ten mismatch repair-deficient cancer types and were previously treated and progressing.

TCR sequencing covered a few patients who responded to pembrolizumab. Remarks on this clone: The antigen remains undetermined.

The data were produced by immunoSEQ multiplex PCR, yet TCRdb's version contains in-frame clones alone and is incomplete. The sample lists roughly 130,000 clones, approximately 91% occurring once. Overall study results and limits: After pembrolizumab, tumor-resident clones rose rapidly, then generally contracted before radiologic responses.

The V and J ends lost 1 base and 4 bases respectively, with 13 bases between them. Germline CDR1 is SGHDT and CDR2 is YYEEEE. The CDR3 runs to 15 residues. The chain carries TRBV5-6 and TRBJ2-3, with D uncertain. This receptor was identified in an adult with mismatch repair-deficient cancer. This material consisted of peripheral blood, taken approximately 69 weeks after starting pembrolizumab. CDR3 residues: CASSLTSTLADTQYF. The CDR3 coding sequence is TGTGCCAGCAGCTTGACTTCGACACTGGCAGATACGCAGTATTTT.